A single sample is the source of the 32 T cell receptor beta chains below, sequenced in a study of blood T cell repertoires in COVID-19. Libraries were prepared by immunoSEQ multiplex PCR; TCRdb keeps only in-frame clonotypes and omits some of them. The data contain 90,000 to 150,000 clones, about 74% of them seen just once; the ten biggest clones take up roughly 7.9%. Material for sequencing was peripheral blood. Receptor source: a human donor in a cohort sampled during active COVID-19.

This sequence joins TRBV2 and TRBJ2-6; D perhaps matches TRBD1 (6 bases). This CDR3 has 17 residues. Germline values: CDR1 SNHLY, CDR2 FYNNEI. V lost 8 bases and J lost 0, with 17 bases in between. The CDR3 loop is CASLQGLYGSGANVLTF. The CDR3 coding sequence is TGTGCCAGCCTGCAGGGGTTGTATGGCTCTGGGGCCAACGTCCTGACTTTC.

This clone was recorded only once. The genes are TRBV6-6 and TRBJ2-7; 10 bases are a match to TRBD1. V lost 5 bases to trimming and J lost 2 bases; unmatched junction nucleotides: 3. The CDR3 is 14 amino acids. In germline, CDR1 is MNHNY, CDR2 SVGAGI (reference sequence). Written as DNA, the CDR3 is TGTGCCAGCAGTCGGGACAGGGGAACCTACGAGCAGTACTTC. Its translation: CASSRDRGTYEQYF.

This clone was observed a few times. J is TRBJ1-1 and V is TRBV5-1, with 7 bases fitting TRBD1. V lost 0 bases, J lost 5 bases, and 4 bases stayed unmatched. The length of the CDR3 is 14 residues. Germline V gives CDR1 SGHRS, CDR2 YFSETQ. CDR3 bases: TGCGCCAGCAGCTTGGACAGGGGTGGGACTGAAGCTTTCTTT. This codes for CASSLDRGGTEAFF.

The chain combines TRBV6-1 with TRBJ2-1; a weak D match, TRBD1 (5 bases). V lost 2 bases, J lost 6 bases, and 14 bases lay in between. The germline CDR1 and CDR2 sequences are MNHNS and SASEGT. This CDR3 has 15 amino acids. The CDR3 DNA follows: TGTGCCAGCAGTGAACGTGGGTCCCAGGGCAATGAGCAGTTCTTC. Encoded protein: CASSERGSQGNEQFF.

The chain uses TRBV25-1 and TRBJ1-1; a possible D gene is TRBD1 (6 bases). Germline V gene lookup returns CDR1 MGHDK and CDR2 SYGVNS. Trimming removed 8 bases at V and 5 bases at J, with 9 bases between. This CDR3 is built from 11 residues. The CDR3 region has the DNA TGTGCCAGCTTACAGGGAACTGAAGCTTTCTTT. Encoded protein: CASLQGTEAFF.

V gene TRBV5-1 combines with J gene TRBJ1-2; maybe TRBD1 (5 bases). Germline assignment: CDR1 SGHRS and CDR2 YFSETQ. V lost 0 bases, J lost 3 bases, and 9 bases lay in between. The CDR3 has 14 amino acids. Here the CDR3 reads CASSLELGDYGYTF. CDR3 DNA: TGCGCCAGCAGCTTGGAGTTAGGGGACTATGGCTACACCTTC.

This sequence joins TRBV15 and TRBJ1-4; 9 nucleotides match TRBD1. The CDR3 covers 13 residues. The V and J ends lost 8 bases and 7 bases, in that order; junction bases with no gene match: 5. The germline CDR1 and CDR2 sequences are LNHNV and YYDKDF (reference sequence). CDR3: CATVQGAREKLFF. The CDR3 bases are TGTGCCACCGTACAGGGGGCGCGTGAAAAACTGTTTTTT.

The V gene is TRBV19, the J gene TRBJ2-1, with TRBD2 matching over 9 bases. The CDR3 covers 15 residues. From germline, CDR1 is LNHDA and CDR2 SQIVND (reference sequence). V shed 5 bases and J 6 bases; nucleotides not matched to a gene: 8. The CDR3 is CASSPGTSRLNEQFF. CDR3 DNA: TGTGCCAGTAGTCCCGGGACTAGCAGACTCAATGAGCAGTTCTTC. The full variable domain, completed using reference TRBV19 and TRBJ2-1, is DGGITQSPKYLFRKEGQNVTLSCEQNLNHDAMYWYRQDPGQGLRLIYYSQIVNDFQKGDIAEGYSVSREKKESFPLTVTSAQKNPTAFYLCASSPGTSRLNEQFFGPGTRLTVL.

CDR3 DNA: TGTGCCAGCAGTCGGACAGGGGAGAACACTGAAGCTTTCTTT. It is translated as CASSRTGENTEAFF. The V call is TRBV7-9, the J call TRBJ1-1; TRBD1 matches 9 bases. The CDR3 is made up of 14 amino acids. Looked up from germline, CDR1 is SEHNR and CDR2 is FQNEAQ (reference sequence). V gave up 6 bases and J gave up 1 base; unmatched junction bases: 3.

The V call is TRBV7-9, the J call TRBJ2-2, with 8 positions matching TRBD1. V was clipped by 3 bases and J by 10 bases; unmatched bases: 13. Germline V gives CDR1 SEHNR, CDR2 FQNEAQ (reference sequence). The CDR3 spans 16 residues. The CDR3 region has the DNA TGTGCCAGCAGCTTGAGCTCGGGACAGGCATCCGTGGAGCTGTTTTTT. It codes for CASSLSSGQASVELFF. Full variable domain (outside the CDR3, taken from reference TRBV7-9 and TRBJ2-2): DTGVSQNPRHKITKRGQNVTFRCDPISEHNRLYWYRQTLGQGPEFLTYFQNEAQLEKSRLLSDRFSAERPKGSFSTLEIQRTEQGDSAMYLCASSLSSGQASVELFFGEGSRLTVL.

Only one count was recorded for this clone. The chain has TRBV30 and TRBJ2-7; possible D gene TRBD2, 6 bases. Germline CDR1 reads GTSNPN; CDR2 reads SVGIG (reference sequence). CDR3 length equals 14 residues. V lost 2 bases, J lost 3 bases, and 14 bases lay in between. The CDR3, as DNA: TGTGCCTGGAGTCCAGGCCTGGGGGGCTACGAGCAGTACTTC. It is translated as CAWSPGLGGYEQYF.

This CDR3 reads CASSQLASGSSEQYF. The CDR3 nucleotides are TGTGCCAGCAGTCAATTGGCTAGCGGGAGCAGTGAGCAGTACTTC. The chain joins TRBV6-5 to TRBJ2-7, with 10 bases identical to TRBD2. V was clipped by 5 bases and J by 7 bases; unmatched bases: 11. The germline V gene encodes CDR1 MNHEY and CDR2 SVGAGI. The CDR3 length is 15 residues.

Turning to this clone: Mismatch with germline at one junction end may stem from a read error. This CDR3 is also generated by other DNA sequences in the sample. The CDR3 spells CASSLGGTGSNQPQHF. CDR3 DNA sequence: TGCGCCAGCAGCCTGGGGGGGACAGGTAGCAATCAGCCTCAGCATTTT. The V and J genes are TRBV5-1 and TRBJ1-5; TRBD1 aligns across 8 bases. This CDR3 region has 16 residues. Germline lookup yields CDR1 SGHRS and CDR2 YFSETQ. The entire variable domain, with the rest obtained from reference TRBV5-1 and TRBJ1-5, is as follows: KAGVTQTPRYLIKTRGQQVTLSCSPISGHRSVSWYQQTPGQGLQFLFEYFSETQRNKGNFPGRFSGRQFSNSRSEMNVSTLELGDSALYLCASSLGGTGSNQPQHFGDGTRLSIL.

The chain employs TRBV6-5 and TRBJ1-6; 8 positions agree with TRBD1. Germline V gene lookup returns CDR1 MNHEY and CDR2 SVGAGI. The V segment lost 5 bases and the J segment 8 bases; nucleotides outside the gene matches: 8. This CDR3 spans 15 amino acids. CDR3 sequence reads: CASSNTGGPDSPLHF. CDR3 DNA sequence: TGTGCCAGCAGTAACACAGGGGGTCCAGATTCACCCCTCCACTTT.

Here the CDR3 DNA reads TGTGCCAGCAGCCGGGGACTCTCTGGAAACACCATATATTTT. Its translation is CASSRGLSGNTIYF. The chain carries TRBV5-5 and TRBJ1-3; possibly TRBD1 for D (5 bases). This CDR3 spans 14 amino acids. V gave up 4 bases and J gave up 0 bases, with 8 bases separating them. The V gene's germline CDR1 is SGHKS and CDR2 YYEKEE (reference sequence). The full variable domain, its missing parts supplied by reference TRBV5-5 and TRBJ1-3, is DAGVTQSPTHLIKTRGQQVTLRCSPISGHKSVSWYQQVLGQGPQFIFQYYEKEERGRGNFPDRFSARQFPNYSSELNVNALLLGDSALYLCASSRGLSGNTIYFGEGSWLTVV.

Only a few counts were recorded for this clone. The chain is built from TRBV4-1 and TRBJ2-7, with 8 bases lining up with TRBD2. Germline CDR1 MGHRA, CDR2 YSYEKL. After removal of 0 bases from V and 3 bases from J, the junction contained 4 bases not matched to a gene. The CDR3 loop spans 15 amino acids. The CDR3 DNA follows: TGCGCCAGCAGCCAAGATGACGGGGGGGTCTACGAGCAGTACTTC. Its protein product is CASSQDDGGVYEQYF.

As for this clone: One junction end does not reproduce the germline sequence, and a read error may be involved. The chain is built from TRBV5-6 and TRBJ2-7; weak D call: TRBD2 (5 bases). From germline, CDR1 is SGHDT and CDR2 YYEEEE. The CDR3 has 12 amino acids. CDR3 bases: TGTGCCAGCAGCTTGGGGTACGAGCAGAGGGACTTC. This codes for CASSLGYEQRDF.

The chain has TRBV3-1 (or the pseudogene TRBV3-2) and TRBJ1-2; no reliable D call. Germline loops: CDR1 LGHDT, CDR2 YNNKEL (reference sequence). The CDR3 loop spans 14 amino acids. Trimming stripped 1 base from V and 7 bases from J, with 13 bases between. The CDR3 sequence is CASSQVAGLGGYTF. CDR3 bases: TGTGCCAGCAGCCAAGTTGCGGGGTTGGGTGGCTACACCTTC.

The genes are TRBV15 and TRBJ2-7; 8 bases are shared with TRBD1. After removal of 3 bases from V and 5 bases from J, the junction contained 6 bases not matched to a gene. Germline V gene data show CDR1 as LNHNV and CDR2 as YYDKDF (reference sequence). This CDR3 has 14 residues. The CDR3 here is CATSSGGQGNEQYF. In DNA form, the CDR3 reads TGTGCCACCAGCAGTGGTGGACAGGGCAACGAGCAGTACTTC.

This clone has just a few counts. The rearrangement uses TRBV2 and TRBJ1-5; no definite D call. CDR3 length: 13 residues. Germline V gene data show CDR1 as SNHLY and CDR2 as FYNNEI. Trimming removed 5 bases from V and 6 bases from J, with 11 bases in between. CDR3 sequence: CASSFELIQPQHF. In DNA form, the CDR3 reads TGTGCCAGCAGTTTTGAGCTGATTCAGCCCCAGCATTTT.

This chain joins TRBV7-9 and TRBJ2-3, with D uncertain. V shed 1 base and J shed 5 bases, with 4 bases lying between them. The CDR3 contains 12 residues. Germline V gene data show CDR1 as SEHNR and CDR2 as FQNEAQ (reference sequence). CDR3 residues: CASSLDGDTQYF. CDR3 bases: TGTGCCAGCAGCTTAGACGGAGATACGCAGTATTTT.

This clone has only a few counts. This sequence joins TRBV7-9 and TRBJ1-5; D uncertain. V dropped 3 bases and J dropped 1 base, with 4 bases sitting between them. The CDR3 sequence is 13 residues long. The germline CDR1 and CDR2 sequences are SEHNR and FQNEAQ (reference sequence). The CDR3 region has the DNA TGTGCCAGCAGCTTGGAGAGCAATCAGCCCCAGCATTTT. It yields the protein CASSLESNQPQHF.

The chain couples TRBV6-1 to TRBJ1-2, with D possibly being TRBD1 (5 bases). The CDR3 contains 14 residues. The germline V and J ends were trimmed by 0 bases and 4 bases, with 9 bases remaining between them. Germline CDR1 MNHNS, CDR2 SASEGT. The CDR3: CASSEALGLYGYTF. As DNA, the CDR3 is TGTGCCAGCAGTGAAGCGCTGGGACTCTATGGCTACACCTTC.

The gene calls are TRBV3-1 (or the pseudogene TRBV3-2) and TRBJ1-6; D is unresolved. Germline V gene lookup returns CDR1 LGHDT and CDR2 YNNKEL (reference sequence). The V end lost 0 bases, the J end lost 12 bases, and 12 bases lay between the germline ends. The CDR3 spans 14 residues. CDR3 protein: CASSQDYQYRPLHF. The CDR3 bases are TGTGCCAGCAGCCAAGATTACCAGTATCGACCCCTCCACTTT.

The chain combines TRBV5-1 with TRBJ2-1, with 9 bases aligning to TRBD2. The V and J ends lost 7 bases and 6 bases, in that order; junction bases with no gene match: 8. The CDR3 spans 14 residues. CDR1 SGHRS and CDR2 YFSETQ come from the germline V gene. The CDR3 DNA follows: TGCGCCAGCTGTGAGCGGGAGGTGGGCAATGAGCAGTTCTTC. As protein: CASCEREVGNEQFF.

This rearrangement joins TRBV6-5 to TRBJ2-7; a weak D match, TRBD1 (5 bases). The CDR3 is 15 residues long. V lost 0 bases, J lost 5 bases, and 14 bases lay in between. Per germline, CDR1 MNHEY and CDR2 SVGAGI. CDR3 region: CASSYSSLRDNEQYF. The CDR3 coding sequence is TGTGCCAGCAGTTACTCGAGTCTCAGGGATAACGAGCAGTACTTC.

The chain has TRBV2 and TRBJ1-1; D possibly corresponds to TRBD1 (5 bases). This CDR3 is built from 11 residues. Trimming pared 4 bases from V and 9 bases from J, leaving 9 bases between. The germline gives CDR1 SNHLY, CDR2 FYNNEI. The DNA for the CDR3 is TGTGCCAGCAGTGTGGCAGGGAAAGCTTTCTTT. Protein sequence: CASSVAGKAFF.

The count of this clone is one. The rearrangement links TRBV6-1 to TRBJ1-5, with 9 bases matching TRBD1. Per germline, CDR1 MNHNS and CDR2 SASEGT. The CDR3 is 16 amino acids. V was clipped by 1 base and J by 9 bases; unmatched bases: 10. The CDR3 region is CASSEGPGQGLGPQHF. In nucleotides, the CDR3 is TGTGCCAGCAGTGAAGGTCCGGGACAGGGCCTAGGGCCCCAGCATTTT.

J is TRBJ2-7 and V is TRBV24-1; D uncertain. Trimming pared 12 bases from V and 0 bases from J, leaving 14 bases between. The CDR3 length is 13 residues. The germline CDR1 and CDR2 sequences are KGHDR and SFDVKD. The CDR3 loop is CAPLSPGSYEQYF. CDR3 coding DNA: TGTGCCCCCTTATCCCCGGGCTCCTACGAGCAGTACTTC.

This rearrangement joins TRBV30 to TRBJ1-5; 8 bases match TRBD1. V shed 2 bases and J 6 bases; nucleotides not matched to a gene: 6. The CDR3 runs 14 residues. Per the germline V gene, CDR1 is GTSNPN and CDR2 is SVGIG (reference sequence). This chain's CDR3 is CAWSRAGGSQPQHF. CDR3 DNA: TGTGCCTGGAGTAGAGCAGGGGGCAGTCAGCCCCAGCATTTT.

The V and J genes are TRBV9 and TRBJ1-3, with D possibly being TRBD1 (6 bases). V lost 2 bases and J 2 bases, leaving 11 bases between the germline ends. The CDR3 covers 15 residues. Germline CDR1 is SGDLS and CDR2 is YYNGEE. The CDR3 DNA reads as TGTGCCAGCAGCGTTTGGGGGCGCGCTGGAAACACCATATATTTT. This translates into CASSVWGRAGNTIYF.

This rearrangement joins TRBV6-5 to TRBJ1-2; 7 positions match TRBD1. CDR3 length: 16 residues. Trimming removed 0 bases from V and 0 bases from J; junction bases left unmatched: 4. The germline CDR1 and CDR2 sequences are MNHEY and SVGAGI. CDR3 sequence: CASSYSLGTANYGYTF. The DNA of the CDR3 is TGTGCCAGCAGTTACTCCCTCGGGACAGCTAACTATGGCTACACCTTC.